This T cell receptor (beta chain) was sequenced in a study of cytomegalovirus exposure and HLA in healthy donors. Study-level points and caveats: Most TCR sequences showed up rarely, but some public TCRs showed up in many donors. In vitro assays verified that three CMV-associated chains recognized CMV antigens specifically. Both high specificity and high sensitivity reportedly marked the classifier's diagnosis of cytomegalovirus status. First-cohort TCR clusters tended to co-occur in the 95 to 150 validation repertoires, a later analysis found.

Data came from immunoSEQ multiplex PCR; TCRdb stores just in-frame clones and leaves some out. The sample holds about 110,000 clones, more than 90% seen once. Germline CDR1 and CDR2: MGHRA and YSYEKL. CDR3 size: 15 residues. V was shortened by 3 bases and J by 5 bases, with 17 bases between the two germline ends. A word on this clone: Its matching antigen is unknown.

The specimen sequenced was PBMCs. The V call is TRBV4-1, the J call TRBJ2-7, with D perhaps matching TRBD2 (6 bases). The clonotype was recovered from a woman aged 18-30 years in good health and CMV-seronegative. CDR3 DNA sequence: TGCGCCAGCAGCCAGGCTATCGGGCTAGCGAACGAGCAGTACTTC. Translated, it gives CASSQAIGLANEQYF.